Listed below are T cell receptor beta chains from one sample, sequenced in a study of shared T cell receptors in the human thymus. Assay: immunoSEQ multiplex PCR; the TCRdb copy retains only in-frame clones and omits some. The table lists hundreds of thousands of clones, over 75% of them singletons, with about 0.01% in the top ten. This sample also belongs to another study, concerning human thymus T cells.

Sequenced: thymocytes. These receptor sequences come from a boy in the first two years of life with a congenital heart defect. The CDR3 runs from the conserved cysteine through the conserved F or W. Fields, in order: D gene, V gene, J gene, clone size, CDR3 DNA, CDR3 protein. D genes are given only for firm matches. The listing skips clone size in some rows; elsewhere it reads once, few, many or a size class.

-	TRBV28	TRBJ1-5	-	TGTGCCAGCAGTTTAGGGGTTATGAGGGTAACGGATCAGCCCCAGCATTTT	CASSLGVMRVTDQPQHF
TRBD2	TRBV28	TRBJ2-1	-	TGTGCCAGCAGTTTATGCCTAGCGGGAACTCGGCAGTTCTTC	CASSLCLAGTRQFF
-	TRBV19	TRBJ2-2	-	TGTGCCAGTAGTCTGACGACCAGCAGGGGGGAGCTGTTTTTT	CASSLTTSRGELFF
-	TRBV19	TRBJ2-5	-	TGTGCCAGTACCCAGGGGCAGGGAGAGACCCAGTACTTC	CASTQGQGETQYF
TRBD1	TRBV11-2	TRBJ2-7	-	TGTGCCAGCAGAGACCGGGACAGGGAGTACGAGCAGTACTTC	CASRDRDREYEQYF
TRBD2	TRBV6-6	TRBJ2-3	-	TGTGCCACCCGAGCGGGAGGGCAGTATTTT	CATRAGGQYF
TRBD2	TRBV28	TRBJ2-1	once	TGTGCCAGCAGTTTACGGACTAGCGGATACAATGAGCAGTTCTTC	CASSLRTSGYNEQFF
-	TRBV10-3	TRBJ2-1	-	TGTGCCATCAGTAGCCCGGTTTCCTACAATGAGCAGTTCTTC	CAISSPVSYNEQFF
TRBD2	TRBV7-3	TRBJ2-1	-	TGTGCCAGCAGCCCAATTTATGGCCCTAGCGGGACTGATGAGCAGTTCTTC	CASSPIYGPSGTDEQFF
-	TRBV11-2	TRBJ2-2	-	TGTGCCAGCAGCTTCCAACAGGGTTCCGGGGAGCTGTTTTTT	CASSFQQGSGELFF
TRBD1	TRBV15	TRBJ1-1	-	TGTGCCACCAGGATAGGACAGGGCCCAGGTGAAGCTTTCTTT	CATRIGQGPGEAFF
-	TRBV15	TRBJ2-7	-	TGTGCCACCAGCAGCAGGTCAGGCGCACCCTACGAGCAGTACTTC	CATSSRSGAPYEQYF
TRBD1	TRBV18	TRBJ1-1	-	TGTGCCAGCTCACCGCGCACAGGGGGGAACACTGAAGCTTTCTTT	CASSPRTGGNTEAFF
TRBD2	TRBV7-8	TRBJ2-1	-	TGTGCCAGCAGGCCGACTAGCGGGAACTACAATGAGCAGTTCTTC	CASRPTSGNYNEQFF
-	TRBV5-6	TRBJ2-7	-	TGTGCCAGCAGCCACCCGGAGAGGGCCCACGAGCAGTACTTC	CASSHPERAHEQYF
TRBD2	TRBV18	TRBJ2-5	-	TGTGCCAGCTCACCCGGACTAGCGGGAAGGGAGACCCAGTACTTC	CASSPGLAGRETQYF
-	TRBV11-1	TRBJ2-3	-	TGTGCCAGCAGCTTAGTGGGGCAGACAGATACGCAGTATTTT	CASSLVGQTDTQYF
-	TRBV28	TRBJ1-2	-	TGTGCCAGCAGCCGAGGGGGGGACTATGGCTACACCTTC	CASSRGGDYGYTF
TRBD1	TRBV4-2	TRBJ1-5	-	TGTGCCAGCAGCCAAGATATAAGCCCCCGACAGGGTGGTTTTCAGCCCCAGCATTTT	CASSQDISPRQGGFQPQHF